This T cell receptor (beta chain) derives from a study of T cells in Graves' hyperthyroidism and ophthalmopathy. Across the study: Peripheral blood was drawn at first diagnosis, prior to all treatment. Study-level results: Most thyroid clonotypes expanded above 0.001 were also detected in blood.

This CDR3 is 13 amino acids long. CDR1 LGHDT and CDR2 YNNKEL come from the germline V gene (reference sequence). With 8 bases removed from V and 5 bases from J, the gap between germline ends came to 15 bases. Hyperthyroidism had been newly diagnosed in patients aged 18 to 65, and its duration was under 2 months. Extraction of PBMCs used 10 ml of fresh peripheral blood. This clonotype appeared many times. Its antigen is not identified. Authors of the study amplified TCR beta CDR3 regions from RNA transcripts. First-round RT-PCR targeting the TCR CDR3 was performed with the HTBI primer set. In TCRdb, the multiplex PCR reads were re-called with MiXCR into one record per CDR3 protein. The sample contains under 450,000 distinct CDR3 sequences, about a sixth of which appear only once.

The source material was blood. The chain employs TRBV3-1 and TRBJ1-1; tentative D call: TRBD1 (6 bases). This TCR was sampled from a woman aged 18-29 years with Graves' hyperthyroidism. DNA of the CDR3: TGTGCCAGCCGGGGGCAGGGATCAACTGAAGCTTTCTTT. This gives the protein CASRGQGSTEAFF.